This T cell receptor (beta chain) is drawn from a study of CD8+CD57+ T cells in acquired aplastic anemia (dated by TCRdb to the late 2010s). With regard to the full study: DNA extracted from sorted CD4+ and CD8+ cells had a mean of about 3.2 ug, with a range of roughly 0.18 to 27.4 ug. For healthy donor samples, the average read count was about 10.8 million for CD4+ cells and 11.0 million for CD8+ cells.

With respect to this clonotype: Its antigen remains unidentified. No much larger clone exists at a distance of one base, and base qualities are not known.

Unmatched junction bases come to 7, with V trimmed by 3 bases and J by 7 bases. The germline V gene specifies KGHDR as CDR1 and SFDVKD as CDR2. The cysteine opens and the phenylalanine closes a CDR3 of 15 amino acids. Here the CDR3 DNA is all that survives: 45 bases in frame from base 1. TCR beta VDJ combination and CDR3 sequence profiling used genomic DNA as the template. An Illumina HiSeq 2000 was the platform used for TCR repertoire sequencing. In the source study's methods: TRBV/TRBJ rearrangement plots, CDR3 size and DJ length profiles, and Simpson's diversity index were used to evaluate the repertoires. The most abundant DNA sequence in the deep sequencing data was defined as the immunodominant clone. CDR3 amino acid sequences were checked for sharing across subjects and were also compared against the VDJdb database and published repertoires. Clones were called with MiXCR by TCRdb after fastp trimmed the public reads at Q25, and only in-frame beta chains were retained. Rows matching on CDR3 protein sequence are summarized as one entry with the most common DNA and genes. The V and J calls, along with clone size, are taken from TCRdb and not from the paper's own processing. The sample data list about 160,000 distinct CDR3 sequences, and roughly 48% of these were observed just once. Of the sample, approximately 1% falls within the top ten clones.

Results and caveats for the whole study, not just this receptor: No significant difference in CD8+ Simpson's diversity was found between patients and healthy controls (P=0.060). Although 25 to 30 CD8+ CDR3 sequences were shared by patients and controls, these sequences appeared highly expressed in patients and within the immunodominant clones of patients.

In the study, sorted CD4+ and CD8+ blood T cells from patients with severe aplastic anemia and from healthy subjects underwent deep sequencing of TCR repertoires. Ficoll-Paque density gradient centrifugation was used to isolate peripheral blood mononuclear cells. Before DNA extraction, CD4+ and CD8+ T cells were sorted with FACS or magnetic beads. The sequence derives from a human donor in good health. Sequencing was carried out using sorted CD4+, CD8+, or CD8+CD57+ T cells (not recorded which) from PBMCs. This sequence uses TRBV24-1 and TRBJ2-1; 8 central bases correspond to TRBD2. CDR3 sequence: CATSDPGLDRNEQFF. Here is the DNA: TGTGCCACCAGTGATCCGGGACTAGATAGGAATGAGCAGTTCTTC.